Shown below are 10 T cell receptor beta chains from a single sample sequenced in a study of T cells in Graves' hyperthyroidism and ophthalmopathy. TCR beta CDR3 regions were amplified from RNA transcripts. The TCR CDR3 first-round RT-PCR relied on the HTBI primer set. TCRdb re-called the multiplex PCR reads through MiXCR, storing one row per CDR3 protein. This sample yields 600,000 or so distinct CDR3 sequences, of which about 16% are seen a single time; 3.8% belongs to the top ten. The specimen was blood. The receptors derive from a woman aged 25 to 39 with Graves' hyperthyroidism.

This clonotype showed up just a few times. This rearrangement joins TRBV3-1 to TRBJ2-1; TRBD2 matches 7 bases. Unmatched junction bases numbered 5, after V lost 3 bases and J lost 3 bases. Germline assignment: CDR1 LGHDT and CDR2 YNNKEL (reference sequence). The CDR3 spans 15 residues. The CDR3 region has the DNA TGTGCCAGCAGCCAGGAAGGACTAGTCTACAATGAGCAGTTCTTC. This gives the protein CASSQEGLVYNEQFF.

This clonotype has at least ten counts. DNA for the CDR3: TGTGCCAGCAAGGAAATCGAGACCCAGTACTTC. This codes for CASKEIETQYF. The chain couples TRBV6-1 to TRBJ2-5; D is uncertain. CDR3 size: 11 residues. Deletions cut 7 bases from V and 5 bases from J, with 8 bases between. The V gene's germline CDR1 is MNHNS and CDR2 SASEGT.

This clonotype was observed many times. This rearrangement joins TRBV5-1 to TRBJ2-3, with a tentative D call TRBD2 (5 bases). CDR1 is SGHRS, CDR2 YFSETQ, per germline. This CDR3 has 13 residues. The germline V and J ends were trimmed by 2 bases and 5 bases, with 9 bases remaining between them. CDR3 loop: CASSFRTEDTQYF. The CDR3 DNA reads TGCGCCAGCAGCTTTAGGACTGAAGATACGCAGTATTTT.

Many counts were recorded for this clonotype. This chain connects TRBV30 to TRBJ2-3; D unclear. CDR1 is GTSNPN, CDR2 SVGIG, per germline (reference sequence). The CDR3 sequence is 12 residues long. Trimming pared 0 bases from V and 3 bases from J, leaving 4 bases between. In DNA, the CDR3 is TGTGCCTGGAGTGTATGGACAGATACGCAGTATTTT. Its translation: CAWSVWTDTQYF.

This clonotype was picked up many times. V gene TRBV20-1 combines with J gene TRBJ2-7; D not resolved. The length of the CDR3 is 19 residues. V gave up 0 bases and J gave up 4 bases, with 28 bases separating them. CDR1 and CDR2 (germline): DFQATT, SNEGSKA (reference sequence). The CDR3 loop is CSARDVSAGRRKPEYEQYF. The CDR3 DNA reads TGCAGTGCTAGAGACGTCAGCGCCGGCCGGCGGAAGCCTGAGTACGAGCAGTACTTC.

Comments on this clonotype: The germline gene is not matched at one end of the junction; a read error may be the cause. This chain joins TRBV11-3 and TRBJ1-5; D is possibly TRBD1 (5 bases). The germline gives CDR1 SGHNT, CDR2 YENEEA. This CDR3 has 15 amino acids. CDR3 sequence reads: CASSPRRGGNQPRHF. Written as DNA, the CDR3 is TGTGCCAGCAGCCCCCGAAGGGGAGGCAATCAGCCCCGGCATTTT.

Ten or more counts support this clonotype. This chain joins TRBV2 and TRBJ1-1; D remains ambiguous. This CDR3 contains 15 residues. Germline V gene data show CDR1 as SNHLY and CDR2 as FYNNEI. V lost 3 bases and J 1 base, leaving 12 bases between the germline ends. The DNA of the CDR3 is TGTGCCAGCAGTGAGAAGGGATGGGGGAACACTGAAGCTTTCTTT. Protein: CASSEKGWGNTEAFF.

With regard to this clonotype: This may come from a read error, since a much larger clone is one base off. The chain has TRBV2 and TRBJ2-7; 7 nucleotides line up with TRBD2. This CDR3 has 15 amino acids. Trimming cost V 4 bases and J 2 bases; bases outside gene matches: 8. Germline-derived CDR1 and CDR2 are SNHLY and FYNNEI. This chain's CDR3 is CASSGASGDPYEQYF. The CDR3 nucleotides are TGTGCCAGCAGTGGAGCGAGCGGGGACCCCTACGAGCAGTACTTC.

This clonotype was seen ten or more times. The chain links TRBV5-1 to TRBJ2-7; possibly TRBD2 for D (5 bases). Trimming removed 0 bases from V and 4 bases from J, with 11 bases in between. The CDR3 contains 14 residues. Germline V lookup: CDR1 SGHRS, CDR2 YFSETQ. The CDR3 coding sequence is TGCGCCAGCAGCTTGGTTGGGAGAGAGTACGAGCAGTACTTC. Translated, it gives CASSLVGREYEQYF.

This clonotype was picked up many times. V usage is TRBV30 and J usage is TRBJ2-3; 9 bases align to TRBD2. V dropped 0 bases and J dropped 3; count of bases not matched to a gene: 1. Looked up from germline, CDR1 is GTSNPN and CDR2 is SVGIG (reference sequence). The length of the CDR3 is 14 residues. CDR3 sequence: CAWSVSGRTDTQYF. The CDR3 DNA follows: TGTGCCTGGAGTGTAAGCGGGAGGACAGATACGCAGTATTTT. The full variable domain, in which reference TRBV30 and TRBJ2-3 provide the parts outside the CDR3, is SQTIHQWPATLVQPVGSPLSLECTVEGTSNPNLYWYRQAAGRGLQLLFYSVGIGQISSEVPQNLSASRPQDRQFILSSKKLLLSDSGFYLCAWSVSGRTDTQYFGPGTRLTVL.